The 27 T cell receptor beta chains below come from one sample, sequenced in a study of shared clonotypes between healthy human individuals. Only in-frame clones appear in the TCRdb table, and some are missing; sequencing was by immunoSEQ multiplex PCR. Here the sample spans a few million clones, 85% to 95% being singletons. The sample comprised naive CD4+ T cells from PBMCs. Subset in this sample: CD45RA+ positively selected. The receptor source for this set is a young man in good health. Some clones in this sample may be carry-over from other donors' samples.

The V and J genes are TRBV7-9 and TRBJ2-7, with D perhaps assigned TRBD1 or TRBD2 (6 bases each). The CDR3 has 14 residues. Between the trimmed V and J ends, which lost 5 bases and 4 bases, there was a span of 15 bases. Germline-derived CDR1 and CDR2 are SEHNR and FQNEAQ (reference sequence). The CDR3 nucleotides read TGTGCCAGCAGCGTGGGCGGGACAAATTACGAGCAGTACTTC. This translates into CASSVGGTNYEQYF. Full variable domain (outside the CDR3, taken from reference TRBV7-9 and TRBJ2-7): DTGVSQNPRHKITKRGQNVTFRCDPISEHNRLYWYRQTLGQGPEFLTYFQNEAQLEKSRLLSDRFSAERPKGSFSTLEIQRTEQGDSAMYLCASSVGGTNYEQYFGPGTRLTVT.

V usage is TRBV9 and J usage is TRBJ1-2; 8 bases are shared with TRBD1. The V gene end was trimmed by 0 bases and the J gene end by 4 bases; junction bases not matched to a gene: 5. Germline V lookup: CDR1 SGDLS, CDR2 YYNGEE. CDR3 length: 15 amino acids. The CDR3 nucleotides read TGTGCCAGCAGCGTAGGGAACAGGGGGTCCTATGGCTACACCTTC. Translating it yields CASSVGNRGSYGYTF.

For this clone: This sample also contains other DNA sequences that code for the same CDR3. The chain has TRBV5-4 and TRBJ2-2, with D perhaps being TRBD1 or TRBD2 (5 bases each). This CDR3 contains 15 residues. Trimming removed 4 bases at V and 0 bases at J, with 10 bases between. CDR1 is SGHNT, CDR2 YYREEE, per germline (reference sequence). In DNA form, the CDR3 reads TGTGCCAGCAGCCCCGGGACGGCGAACACCGGGGAGCTGTTTTTT. As protein: CASSPGTANTGELFF.

This clone was counted a single time. J is TRBJ1-3 and V is TRBV10-2, with 8 nucleotides matching TRBD1. Germline V gene data show CDR1 as WSHSY and CDR2 as SAAADI. Trimming removed 8 bases from V and 2 bases from J; junction bases left unmatched: 5. This CDR3 has 14 residues. In DNA, the CDR3 is TGCGCCAGCCTAGACAGGGGCCCTGGAAACACCATATATTTT. Translation gives CASLDRGPGNTIYF.

CDR3 sequence: CASSLKQVYSGEAREQYF. DNA for the CDR3: TGTGCCAGCAGCCTAAAACAAGTCTATAGCGGAGAGGCACGGGAGCAGTACTTC. This sequence joins TRBV7-8 and TRBJ2-7; a possible D gene is TRBD2 (6 bases). The germline V and J ends were trimmed by 5 bases and 7 bases, with 30 bases remaining between them. This CDR3 is built from 18 residues. Germline assignment: CDR1 SGHVS and CDR2 FQNEAQ.

The chain combines TRBV28 with TRBJ2-5; 12 bases line up with TRBD2. The germline gives CDR1 MDHEN, CDR2 SYDVKM. Trimming took 3 bases from V and 4 from J; bases not matched to a gene: 6. The CDR3 runs 16 residues. Here the CDR3 DNA reads TGTGCCAGCAGTTTGAGACTAGCGGGAGCGGGAGAGACCCAGTACTTC. This encodes CASSLRLAGAGETQYF.

This clone was observed a few times. This chain uses TRBV6-1 with TRBJ1-5, with a tentative D call TRBD1 (5 bases). This CDR3 is 14 amino acids long. The V end was cut by 10 bases, the J end by 6 bases, with 19 bases between. Looked up from germline, CDR1 is MNHNS and CDR2 is SASEGT. The CDR3 nucleotides read TGTGCCACCACCGGGGCAGGGTGGGGTCAGCCCCAGCATTTT. Amino acid sequence: CATTGAGWGQPQHF.

This rearrangement joins TRBV28 to TRBJ1-2; D unresolved. V shed 4 bases and J shed 8 bases, with 14 bases lying between them. This CDR3 comprises 13 residues. Germline CDR1 reads MDHEN; CDR2 reads SYDVKM. This chain's CDR3 is CASSSPTVKGYTF. CDR3 sequence (DNA): TGTGCCAGCAGTTCCCCCACTGTGAAGGGCTACACCTTC.

The chain uses TRBV5-8 and TRBJ2-3; 7 bases map to TRBD1. This CDR3 is 14 amino acids long. Germline V gene sequence: CDR1 SGHTS, CDR2 YDEGEE. The V and J ends lost 2 bases and 6 bases, in that order; junction bases with no gene match: 6. The CDR3 coding sequence is TGTGCCAGCAGCTTTGAGGGGGCATCGGATACGCAGTATTTT. This encodes CASSFEGASDTQYF.

The CDR3 coding sequence is TGTGCCAGTATCGGACTAGCGGGCCCGATAGGAAATGAGCAGTTCTTC. This translates into CASIGLAGPIGNEQFF. The rearrangement joins TRBV19 to TRBJ2-1; 11 bases line up with TRBD2. The CDR3 has 16 residues. The J segment lost 7 bases and the V segment lost 7 bases, leaving 12 bases of the junction unmatched. Germline assignment: CDR1 LNHDA and CDR2 SQIVND (reference sequence). Full variable domain (outside the CDR3, taken from reference TRBV19 and TRBJ2-1): DGGITQSPKYLFRKEGQNVTLSCEQNLNHDAMYWYRQDPGQGLRLIYYSQIVNDFQKGDIAEGYSVSREKKESFPLTVTSAQKNPTAFYLCASIGLAGPIGNEQFFGPGTRLTVL.

In DNA, the CDR3 is TGCGCCAGCAGCTTGGGTTTAACTAACTCCTACAATGAGCAGTTCTTC. It yields the protein CASSLGLTNSYNEQFF. V is TRBV5-1 and J is TRBJ2-1, with no clear D. CDR1 is SGHRS, CDR2 YFSETQ, per germline. This CDR3 comprises 16 residues. The germline V and J ends were trimmed by 0 bases and 0 bases, with 10 bases remaining between them.

V usage is TRBV28 and J usage is TRBJ1-5; weak D call: TRBD1 (5 bases). Germline V gives CDR1 MDHEN, CDR2 SYDVKM. The CDR3 runs 15 residues. The ends were cut back, 7 bases at V and 5 bases at J, with 18 bases in the middle. CDR3 in amino acids: CASTPLGVGDQPQHF. CDR3 coding DNA: TGTGCCAGCACCCCGTTGGGGGTTGGGGATCAGCCCCAGCATTTT.

The gene calls are TRBV19 and TRBJ2-7; no definite D call. The germline V and J ends were trimmed by 7 bases and 0 bases, with 13 bases remaining between them. The CDR3 totals 14 residues. Per germline, CDR1 LNHDA and CDR2 SQIVND (reference sequence). The CDR3 DNA is TGTGCCAGTAAAATCAGCTCTAGCTCCTACGAGCAGTACTTC. Translation gives CASKISSSSYEQYF.

The chain joins TRBV29-1 to TRBJ2-7; D not resolved. The CDR3 has 12 amino acids. Trimming shortened V by 4 bases and J by 1 base, and 8 bases separated the two germline ends. The germline CDR1 and CDR2 sequences are SQVTM and ANQGSEA. CDR3 DNA sequence: TGCAGCGTTGGTTCGCAGTCCTACGAGCAGTACTTC. Protein product: CSVGSQSYEQYF.

V and J are TRBV7-2 and TRBJ2-1; the match to TRBD1 covers 11 bases. V lost 5 bases, J lost 5 bases, and 5 bases stayed unmatched. The CDR3 has 15 amino acids. Germline V gives CDR1 SGHTA, CDR2 FQGNSA. CDR3 sequence: CASSADRGPNNEQFF. Here the CDR3 DNA reads TGTGCCAGCAGCGCGGACAGGGGGCCGAACAATGAGCAGTTCTTC.

This clone was seen a single time. The chain carries TRBV6-5 and TRBJ1-4; tentatively, D is TRBD1 (5 bases). Germline V gene lookup returns CDR1 MNHEY and CDR2 SVGAGI. V lost 7 bases and J lost 6, with 15 bases in between. The CDR3 runs 14 residues. The CDR3 region has the DNA TGTGCCAGCACCCGGGACCTCAACCATGAAAAACTGTTTTTT. It specifies CASTRDLNHEKLFF.

V gene TRBV7-9 combines with J gene TRBJ2-1; D is unclear. The CDR3 loop spans 14 amino acids. The V and J ends lost 5 bases and 4 bases respectively, with 12 bases between them. The germline V gene encodes CDR1 SEHNR and CDR2 FQNEAQ (reference sequence). CDR3: CASSARGVYNEQFF. CDR3 coding DNA: TGTGCCAGCAGCGCAAGAGGCGTTTACAATGAGCAGTTCTTC.

The chain carries TRBV5-5 and TRBJ1-5; TRBD1 aligns across 11 bases. Germline V lookup: CDR1 SGHKS, CDR2 YYEKEE (reference sequence). J was trimmed by 4 bases and V by 4 bases; bases with no gene match: 4. The CDR3 is 15 amino acids. Here the CDR3 reads CASSTGTGGNQPQHF. CDR3 nucleotide sequence: TGTGCCAGCAGCACTGGGACAGGGGGAAATCAGCCCCAGCATTTT.

The chain joins TRBV28 to TRBJ2-7; 12 bases fit TRBD2. The CDR3 covers 15 residues. The V gene's germline CDR1 is MDHEN and CDR2 SYDVKM. V trimming: 6 bases; J trimming: 4 bases; junction bases outside the gene matches: 7. The CDR3 sequence is CASRDRLAGAYEQYF. The CDR3 DNA follows: TGTGCCAGCAGGGATCGACTAGCGGGAGCATACGAGCAGTACTTC.

This sequence joins TRBV19 and TRBJ2-7, with 10 bases lining up with TRBD1. The V and J ends lost 8 bases and 6 bases, in that order; junction bases with no gene match: 10. Germline CDR1 and CDR2: LNHDA and SQIVND (reference sequence). The CDR3 extends over 14 amino acids. The CDR3 nucleotides read TGTGCCAGTGAGGCGGGACAGGGGATCGGCGAGCAGTACTTC. Translated: CASEAGQGIGEQYF.

The chain uses TRBV5-4 and TRBJ1-2, with D possibly TRBD1 on 6 matching bases. Between the trimmed V and J ends, which lost 7 bases and 9 bases, there was a span of 19 bases. Per the germline V gene, CDR1 is SGHNT and CDR2 is YYREEE (reference sequence). The CDR3 has 13 amino acids. CDR3 sequence (DNA): TGTGCCAGCCGACTAACAGGGTTCGGGAGCTACACCTTC. It encodes CASRLTGFGSYTF. The full variable domain, in which reference TRBV5-4 and TRBJ1-2 provide the parts outside the CDR3, is ETGVTQSPTHLIKTRGQQVTLRCSSQSGHNTVSWYQQALGQGPQFIFQYYREEENGRGNFPPRFSGLQFPNYSSELNVNALELDDSALYLCASRLTGFGSYTFGSGTRLTVV.

This chain links TRBV5-4 with TRBJ2-7, with D unresolved. This CDR3 comprises 15 residues. The V gene's germline CDR1 is SGHNT and CDR2 YYREEE (reference sequence). V shed 2 bases and J shed 0 bases, with 12 bases lying between them. Here the CDR3 DNA reads TGTGCCAGCAGCTTACCGGCGAAAAGCTCCTACGAGCAGTACTTC. Its translation: CASSLPAKSSYEQYF.

This clone appeared a single time. This chain joins TRBV5-1 and TRBJ2-3; 9 bases align to TRBD2. The germline CDR1 and CDR2 sequences are SGHRS and YFSETQ. The CDR3 consists of 15 residues. V trimming: 0 bases; J trimming: 5 bases; junction bases outside the gene matches: 4. DNA for the CDR3: TGCGCCAGCAGCTTGGGACTAGCGGTAGGAGATACGCAGTATTTT. Translated: CASSLGLAVGDTQYF.

V gene TRBV28 combines with J gene TRBJ1-5, with 9 bases identical to TRBD1. Trimming at V came to 5 bases and at J to 7 bases, leaving 6 bases not matched to a gene. Per the germline V gene, CDR1 is MDHEN and CDR2 is SYDVKM. The CDR3 has 14 residues. CDR3 in amino acids: CASSTTGGWQPQHF. In DNA, the CDR3 is TGTGCCAGCAGTACAACAGGGGGCTGGCAGCCCCAGCATTTT.

As to this clone: Other DNA sequences from this sample encode an identical CDR3 as well. The CDR3 coding sequence is TGTGCCAGCTCAAGCACAGATACGCAGTATTTT. This encodes CASSSTDTQYF. The chain couples TRBV6-5 to TRBJ2-3; D not resolved. This CDR3 comprises 11 residues. V was trimmed by 8 bases and J by 0 bases, leaving 3 bases between them. Germline V lookup: CDR1 MNHEY, CDR2 SVGAGI.

This sequence joins TRBV19 and TRBJ1-5; D remains unclear. In germline, CDR1 is LNHDA, CDR2 SQIVND (reference sequence). This CDR3 spans 11 amino acids. V was clipped by 7 bases and J by 5 bases, with 6 bases between them. As DNA, the CDR3 is TGTGCCAGTACGAACGATCAGCCCCAGCATTTT. Residues: CASTNDQPQHF.

The chain joins TRBV5-6 to TRBJ2-1, with 13 nucleotides matching TRBD2. This CDR3 has 18 amino acids. Germline trimming cut 4 bases from V and 3 bases from J; bases unmatched to any gene: 10. CDR1 is SGHDT, CDR2 YYEEEE, per germline. CDR3 region: CASSLVPGLAGFYNEQFF. CDR3 DNA sequence: TGTGCCAGCAGCCTAGTCCCGGGACTAGCGGGATTCTACAATGAGCAGTTCTTC.